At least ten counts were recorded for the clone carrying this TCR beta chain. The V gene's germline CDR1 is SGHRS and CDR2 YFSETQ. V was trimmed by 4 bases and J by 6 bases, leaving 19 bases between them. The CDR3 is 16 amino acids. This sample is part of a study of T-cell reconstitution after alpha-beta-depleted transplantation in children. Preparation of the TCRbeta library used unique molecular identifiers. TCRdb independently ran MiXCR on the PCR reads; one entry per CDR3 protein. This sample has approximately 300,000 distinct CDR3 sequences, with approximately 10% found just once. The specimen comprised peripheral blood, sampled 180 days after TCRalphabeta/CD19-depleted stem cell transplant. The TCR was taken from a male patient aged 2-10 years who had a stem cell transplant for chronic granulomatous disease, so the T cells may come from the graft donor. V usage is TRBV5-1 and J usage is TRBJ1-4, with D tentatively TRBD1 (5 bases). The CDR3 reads CASSAGHLAADEKLFF. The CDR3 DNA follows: TGCGCCAGCAGCGCAGGACACCTGGCAGCTGATGAAAAACTGTTTTTT.